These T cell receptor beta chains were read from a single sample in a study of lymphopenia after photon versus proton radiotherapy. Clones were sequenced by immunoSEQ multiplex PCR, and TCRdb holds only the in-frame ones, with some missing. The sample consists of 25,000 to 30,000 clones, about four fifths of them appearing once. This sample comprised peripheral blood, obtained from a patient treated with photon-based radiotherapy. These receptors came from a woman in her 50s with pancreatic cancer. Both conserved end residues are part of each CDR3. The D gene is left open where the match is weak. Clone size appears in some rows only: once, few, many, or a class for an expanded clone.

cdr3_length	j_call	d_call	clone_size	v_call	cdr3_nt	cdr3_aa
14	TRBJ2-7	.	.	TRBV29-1	TGCAGCGTTGTGAAGGACAGCCAAACCTACGAGCAGTACTTC	CSVVKDSQTYEQYF
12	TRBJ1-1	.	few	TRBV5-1	TGCGCCAGCAGCTCCCTGTTGAATGAAGCTTTCTTT	CASSSLLNEAFF
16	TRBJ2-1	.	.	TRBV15	TGTGCCACCAGATTTTGGGCGGGACAGACCTACAATGAGCAGTTCTTC	CATRFWAGQTYNEQFF
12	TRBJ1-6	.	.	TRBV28	TGTGCCAGCAGTTCCCCCCCCGCGCCCCTCCACTTT	CASSSPPAPLHF
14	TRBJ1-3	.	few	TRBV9	TGTGCCAGCTCGGGACGGAACTCTGGAAACACCATATATTTT	CASSGRNSGNTIYF
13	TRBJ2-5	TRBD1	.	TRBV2	TGTGCCAGCAGGGGACAGGGCGGAGAGACCCAGTACTTC	CASRGQGGETQYF
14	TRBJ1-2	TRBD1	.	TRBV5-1	TGCGCCAGCAGCTTGGGACAGGGTGACTATGGCTACACCTTC	CASSLGQGDYGYTF
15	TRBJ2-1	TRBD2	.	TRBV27	TGTGCCAGCAGATGGGTGACTAGCGGGGGGAATGAGCAGTTCTTC	CASRWVTSGGNEQFF
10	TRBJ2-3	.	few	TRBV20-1	TGCAGTGTCTACACAGATACGCAGTATTTT	CSVYTDTQYF
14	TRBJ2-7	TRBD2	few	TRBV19	TGTGCCAGTAGTTTCGGGACTAGTGCTGTCGAGCAGTACTTC	CASSFGTSAVEQYF
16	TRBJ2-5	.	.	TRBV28	TGTGCCAGCAGTTCTCAGGGGCGGTTGTACCAAGAGACCCAGTACTTC	CASSSQGRLYQETQYF